Shown below are 22 T cell receptor beta chains from a single sample sequenced in a study of T cells in Graves' hyperthyroidism and ophthalmopathy. TCR beta CDR3 sequences were amplified from RNA transcripts. First-round RT-PCR of the TCR CDR3 relied on the HTBI primer set. Using its own MiXCR run on the multiplex PCR reads, TCRdb lists one record per CDR3 protein. The sample comprises roughly 350,000 distinct CDR3 sequences, roughly 13% of which are singletons, and almost 35% rests with the top ten. Source material: blood. These receptors all come from a woman aged 40 to 50 with Graves' ophthalmopathy.

J is TRBJ2-3 and V is TRBV5-1; 7 bases map to TRBD1. There are 14 residues in the CDR3. CDR1 is SGHRS, CDR2 YFSETQ, per germline. J lost 6 bases, V lost 4 bases, and 8 bases had no gene match. The CDR3 nucleotides read TGCGCCAGCAGCACAACAGGGGCGGAGGATACGCAGTATTTT. Its translation is CASSTTGAEDTQYF.

This clonotype was recorded only once. This sequence may be a read error, since a much larger clone differs from it by one base. This chain connects TRBV12-3 or TRBV12-4 to TRBJ2-1, with TRBD2 identical over 9 bases. The length of the CDR3 is 14 residues. CDR3 nucleotide sequence: TGTCCCAGCGGACTAGCGAGCTCCTACAATGAGCAGTTCTTC. This sequence encodes CPSGLASSYNEQFF.

This clonotype was counted many times. This sequence joins TRBV12-3 or TRBV12-4 and TRBJ1-4; D is undetermined. This CDR3 region has 15 residues. V lost 1 base, J lost 8 bases, and 14 bases lay in between. CDR3 loop: CASSLGAGVKEKLFF. The DNA for the CDR3 is TGTGCCAGCAGTTTAGGGGCCGGGGTAAAAGAAAAACTGTTTTTT.

This clonotype was detected ten times or more. V and J are TRBV20-1 and TRBJ1-1; D might be TRBD1 (6 bases). The V and J ends lost 1 base and 6 bases respectively, with 12 bases between them. CDR3 length equals 13 residues. Germline V gene lookup returns CDR1 DFQATT and CDR2 SNEGSKA (reference sequence). The CDR3 loop is CSARGTGQAEAFF. CDR3 nucleotide sequence: TGCAGTGCTAGAGGAACAGGGCAAGCTGAAGCTTTCTTT.

This clonotype was counted many times. This chain connects TRBV11-2 to TRBJ1-2; 7 nucleotides align to TRBD1. This CDR3 contains 15 residues. In germline, CDR1 is SGHAT, CDR2 FQNNGV. J was trimmed by 3 bases and V by 6 bases; bases with no gene match: 10. The DNA of the CDR3 is TGTGCCAGCAGGGTCCAGGGGGTTGGTGACTATGGCTACACCTTC. Its protein product is CASRVQGVGDYGYTF. The variable domain in full, with the rest retrieved from reference TRBV11-2 and TRBJ1-2, is EAGVAQSPRYKIIEKRQSVAFWCNPISGHATLYWYQQILGQGPKLLIQFQNNGVVDDSQLPKDRFSAERLKGVDSTLKIQPAKLEDSAVYLCASRVQGVGDYGYTFGSGTRLTVV.

This clonotype has just a few counts. J is TRBJ2-2 and V is TRBV13; 9 bases are shared with TRBD2. This CDR3 is 18 amino acids long. Germline assignment: CDR1 PRHDT and CDR2 FYEKMQ (reference sequence). Trimming took 5 bases from V and 4 from J; bases not matched to a gene: 14. The CDR3: CASSPRSGGPQSTGELFF. In nucleotides, the CDR3 is TGTGCCAGCAGCCCGCGCAGCGGGGGGCCCCAAAGCACCGGGGAGCTGTTTTTT.

This clonotype was found many times. The chain has TRBV20-1 and TRBJ2-7, with TRBD2 matching over 8 bases. V shed 4 bases and J 1 base; nucleotides not matched to a gene: 9. Germline CDR1 DFQATT, CDR2 SNEGSKA (reference sequence). The CDR3 covers 15 residues. CDR3 in DNA: TGCAGTGCTACTTCGAGCGGGAGATCATCCTACGAGCAGTACTTC. This gives the protein CSATSSGRSSYEQYF.

This clonotype was seen at least ten times. As DNA, the CDR3 is TGTGCCAGCAGCCACGGGTTAGGACAGCCCTATGGCTACACCTTC. Translation gives CASSHGLGQPYGYTF. The genes are TRBV3-1 and TRBJ1-2, with D possibly being TRBD1 (6 bases). Deletions cut 3 bases from V and 4 bases from J, with 15 bases between. The germline gives CDR1 LGHDT, CDR2 YNNKEL (reference sequence). The CDR3 is 15 residues long.

This clonotype came up many times. This chain connects TRBV6-6 to TRBJ1-6; D is unresolved. Germline-derived CDR1 and CDR2 are MNHNY and SVGAGI (reference sequence). The V end was cut by 2 bases, the J end by 8 bases, with 22 bases between. The CDR3 is made up of 18 amino acids. The CDR3 protein is CASSYPEDVGVSDSPLHF. CDR3 sequence (DNA): TGTGCCAGCAGTTACCCCGAAGACGTTGGTGTAAGCGATTCACCCCTCCACTTT.

This clonotype was picked up many times. This sequence joins TRBV7-9 and TRBJ1-5, with D unclear. The V gene's germline CDR1 is SEHNR and CDR2 FQNEAQ (reference sequence). CDR3 length: 13 amino acids. Deletions cut 5 bases from V and 2 bases from J, with 7 bases between. The CDR3, as DNA: TGTGCCAGCAGCACCAAAGGCAATCAGCCCCAGCATTTT. Translated: CASSTKGNQPQHF.

This clonotype was seen repeatedly, ten times or more. V usage is TRBV12-3 or TRBV12-4 and J usage is TRBJ1-1; weak D call: TRBD1 (5 bases). There are 14 residues in the CDR3. V lost 3 bases and J lost 10, with 18 bases in between. As DNA, the CDR3 is TGTGCCAGCAGTTTTCGAACTGGGGCTCTGGGAGCTTTCTTT. Protein product: CASSFRTGALGAFF.

This clonotype was detected many times. The chain links TRBV6-1 to TRBJ2-5, with 9 bases matching TRBD2. This CDR3 region has 16 residues. CDR1 and CDR2 (germline): MNHNS, SASEGT. Trimming at V came to 3 bases and at J to 7 bases, leaving 12 bases not matched to a gene. CDR3 in amino acids: CASSESSGGLDGTQYF. CDR3 coding DNA: TGTGCCAGCAGTGAGAGTAGCGGGGGCCTAGATGGGACCCAGTACTTC.

In its sample, this clonotype was seen many times. The J gene is TRBJ2-5, the V gene TRBV20-1, with 8 positions matching TRBD1. Germline V gene sequence: CDR1 DFQATT, CDR2 SNEGSKA (reference sequence). This CDR3 is 14 amino acids long. V was clipped by 4 bases and J by 4 bases; unmatched bases: 8. Here the CDR3 DNA reads TGCAGTGCTACCGGGGGCAGGGGGCGAGAGACCCAGTACTTC. This translates into CSATGGRGRETQYF.

This chain connects TRBV9 to TRBJ2-3; D is possibly TRBD1 (5 bases). The CDR3 is made up of 14 amino acids. The V end lost 10 bases, the J end lost 1 base, and 16 bases lay between the germline ends. CDR1 and CDR2 from the germline V gene are SGDLS and YYNGEE. The CDR3 nucleotides read TGTGCCGGAGCATCCTTGACAGGCACAGATACGCAGTATTTT. Protein: CAGASLTGTDTQYF.

This clonotype was observed a handful of times. This chain connects TRBV11-2 to TRBJ2-7; D uncertain. Germline CDR1 is SGHAT and CDR2 is FQNNGV. This CDR3 region has 14 residues. V lost 0 bases and J lost 0, with 6 bases in between. CDR3 nucleotides: TGTGCCAGCAGCTTAGATTACGGCTCCTACGAGCAGTACTTC. Protein: CASSLDYGSYEQYF.

The chain combines TRBV5-1 with TRBJ2-1, with 9 bases fitting TRBD1. CDR3 size: 15 residues. Germline CDR1 reads SGHRS; CDR2 reads YFSETQ. The V segment lost 4 bases and the J segment 12 bases; nucleotides outside the gene matches: 14. DNA for the CDR3: TGCGCCAGCAGCGCCACGGGACAGGGATCTGACATGCAGTTCTTC. Residues: CASSATGQGSDMQFF.

Many counts were recorded for this clonotype. Its ends do not fully match the called genes, so a read error is possible. This rearrangement joins TRBV5-1 to TRBJ2-7; 8 bases are shared with TRBD1. In germline, CDR1 is SGHRS, CDR2 YFSETQ. This CDR3 is 14 amino acids long. The CDR3 DNA reads TGTGCCAGCAGCCTAGACAGGGGCCCCTACGAGCAGTACTTC. Protein: CASSLDRGPYEQYF.

The chain uses TRBV7-6 and TRBJ2-2, with TRBD2 matching over 8 bases. The CDR3 is 15 residues long. Germline V CDR1 and CDR2: SGHVS, FNYEAQ. V lost 3 bases to trimming and J lost 4 bases; unmatched junction nucleotides: 4. The CDR3 loop is CASSFAGGPTGELFF. The DNA for the CDR3 is TGTGCCAGCAGCTTCGCGGGAGGACCCACCGGGGAGCTGTTTTTT.

The rearrangement joins TRBV4-1 to TRBJ2-1, with 8 positions matching TRBD2. After removal of 0 bases from V and 4 bases from J, the junction contained 8 bases not matched to a gene. CDR1 is MGHRA, CDR2 YSYEKL, per germline. CDR3 length: 17 amino acids. In DNA, the CDR3 is TGCGCCAGCAGCCAAGATACTGGGACTAGACCGTACAATGAGCAGTTCTTC. The encoded protein is CASSQDTGTRPYNEQFF.

V gene TRBV7-2 combines with J gene TRBJ1-2; maybe TRBD1 (5 bases). V dropped 0 bases and J dropped 6 bases, with 20 bases sitting between them. Germline V gene sequence: CDR1 SGHTA, CDR2 FQGNSA. CDR3 length: 17 amino acids. The CDR3 bases are TGTGCCAGCAGCTTAGCAGGGGAGGGTGGGAAAACCCATGGCTACACCTTC. Translated: CASSLAGEGGKTHGYTF.

This clonotype was observed many times. The chain joins TRBV7-2 to TRBJ2-3, with 11 nucleotides matching TRBD2. The CDR3 is 17 residues long. Germline lookup yields CDR1 SGHTA and CDR2 FQGNSA. V gave up 5 bases and J gave up 4 bases; unmatched junction bases: 11. The CDR3 bases are TGTGCCAGCAGCCGATACATGGGACTAGCGGCGTCAGATACGCAGTATTTT. Residues: CASSRYMGLAASDTQYF. Full variable domain (rest looked up from reference TRBV7-2 and TRBJ2-3): GAGVSQSPSNKVTEKGKDVELRCDPISGHTALYWYRQSLGQGLEFLIYFQGNSAPDKSGLPSDRFSAERTGGSVSTLTIQRTQQEDSAVYLCASSRYMGLAASDTQYFGPGTRLTVL.

There are many counts of this clonotype. V gene TRBV19 combines with J gene TRBJ1-1; D remains unclear. The length of the CDR3 is 15 residues. Trimming left V 5 bases short and J 1 base short, with 14 bases between. Germline V gene sequence: CDR1 LNHDA, CDR2 SQIVND (reference sequence). CDR3 loop: CASSAPGRRNTEAFF. Written as DNA, the CDR3 is TGTGCCAGTAGTGCCCCCGGGCGACGGAACACTGAAGCTTTCTTT.